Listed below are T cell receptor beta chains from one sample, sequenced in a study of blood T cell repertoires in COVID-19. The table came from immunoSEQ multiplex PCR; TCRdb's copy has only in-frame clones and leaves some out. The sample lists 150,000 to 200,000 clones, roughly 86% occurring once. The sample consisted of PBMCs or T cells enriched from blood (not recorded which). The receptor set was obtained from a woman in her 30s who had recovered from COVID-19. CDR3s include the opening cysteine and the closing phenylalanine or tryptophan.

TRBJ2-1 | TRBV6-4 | CASSDSDREVHEQFF
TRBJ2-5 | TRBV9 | CASSVGTNQETQYF
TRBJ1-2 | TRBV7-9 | CASSLDRTADGYTF
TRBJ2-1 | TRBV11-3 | CASSLRIWGGGNEQFF
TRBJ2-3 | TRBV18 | CASSPYSTDTQYF
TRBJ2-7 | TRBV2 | CGSRGQTYEQYF
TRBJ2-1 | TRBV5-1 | CASSLDPQRGRNNEQFF
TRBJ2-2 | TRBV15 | CATSRQGNTGELFF
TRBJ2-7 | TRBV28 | CASSVGQSYEQYF
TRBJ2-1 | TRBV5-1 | CASSLVGRGGAPYNEQFF
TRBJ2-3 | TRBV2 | CASSGEKAYTDTQYF
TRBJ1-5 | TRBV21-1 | CASGRVRNQPQHF
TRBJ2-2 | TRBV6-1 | CASSDRGSRTGELFF
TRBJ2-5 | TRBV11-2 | CASSLGVAGEYQETQYF
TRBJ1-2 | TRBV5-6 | CASSWERDRTGYTF
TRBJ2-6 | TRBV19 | CASSIERPRPSSGANVLTF
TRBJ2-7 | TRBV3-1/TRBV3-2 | CASSQDLGEGRNEQYF
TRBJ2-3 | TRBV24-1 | CATSDIRQGEKPDTQYF
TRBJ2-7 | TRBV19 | CASTTGGEQYF
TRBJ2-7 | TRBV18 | CASSPEAGTYEQYF
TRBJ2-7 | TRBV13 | CASSLEQGSGEQYF
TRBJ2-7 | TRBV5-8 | CASSFVFLRDEQYF
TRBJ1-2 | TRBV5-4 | CASSSTAGVTGYTF
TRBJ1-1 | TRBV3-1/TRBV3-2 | CASSHTGDTEAFF
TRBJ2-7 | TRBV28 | CASSSIMGATNSEQYF
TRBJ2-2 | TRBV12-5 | CASGTDRAGELFF
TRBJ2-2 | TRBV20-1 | CSASPIASVNTGELFF
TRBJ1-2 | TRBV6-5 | CASSATKADYGYTF
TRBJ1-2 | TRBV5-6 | CASSLTGGGYTF
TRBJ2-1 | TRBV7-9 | CASSSGLVGSYNEQFF
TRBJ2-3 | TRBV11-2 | CASSLVGEGSTDTQYF
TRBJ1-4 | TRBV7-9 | CASSSKAPGGREKLFF
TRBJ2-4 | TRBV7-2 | CASSLDIRWGKNIQYF
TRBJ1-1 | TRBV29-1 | CSGGQETNTEAFF
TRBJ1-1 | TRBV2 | CASRQDRGLTEAFF
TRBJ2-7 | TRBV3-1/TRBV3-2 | CASSPLAALGYEQYF
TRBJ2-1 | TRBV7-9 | CASSLGILAGADVVDEQFF
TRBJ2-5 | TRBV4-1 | CASSLIAGEPGETQYF
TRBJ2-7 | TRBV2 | CASRKEVGSYEQYF
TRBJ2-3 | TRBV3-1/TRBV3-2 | CASSPTGTSTDTQYF
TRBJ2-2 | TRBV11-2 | CASSLGYRNTGELFF
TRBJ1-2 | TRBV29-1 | CSSDQDKEGYGYTF
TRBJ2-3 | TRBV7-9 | CASSWDRDYVSTDTQYF
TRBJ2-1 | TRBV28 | CASSPRDSLYNEQFF
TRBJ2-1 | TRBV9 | CASSASGSPNNEQFF
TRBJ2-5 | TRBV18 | CASSTGGLVLETQYF
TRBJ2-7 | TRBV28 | CAAGQGYEQYF
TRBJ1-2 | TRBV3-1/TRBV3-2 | CASSQDSRGRWYGYTF
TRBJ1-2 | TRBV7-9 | CASSKTHSGGAEASWPNYGYTF
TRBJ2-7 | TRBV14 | CASSQGPGGPYEQYF
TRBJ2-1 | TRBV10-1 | CASSPKTSYNEQFF
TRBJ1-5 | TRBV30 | CAWSVVSQPQHF
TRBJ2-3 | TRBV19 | CASSLRDSSTDTQYF